A single sample is the source of the 29 T cell receptor beta chains below, sequenced in a study of T cells in Graves' hyperthyroidism and ophthalmopathy. Amplification of TCR beta CDR3 regions was performed using RNA transcripts as template. HTBI primers drove first-round RT-PCR of the TCR CDR3. A single record per CDR3 protein comes from TCRdb applying MiXCR to the multiplex PCR reads. This table holds hundreds of thousands of distinct CDR3 sequences, just under 45% found once. Sample: peripheral blood or thyroid tissue (not recorded which). The source of these receptors is an adult man with Graves' disease, either hyperthyroidism or ophthalmopathy (not recorded which).

J is TRBJ1-1 and V is TRBV29-1, with D possibly matching TRBD1 (5 bases). The CDR3 length is 12 residues. Germline V gives CDR1 SQVTM, CDR2 ANQGSEA. Trimming took 8 bases from V and 2 from J, leaving 12 bases between them. The DNA for the CDR3 is TGCAGCTTTTTAGGACACAACACTGAAGCTTTCTTT. Translating gives CSFLGHNTEAFF.

V gene TRBV19 combines with J gene TRBJ2-7; no firm D call. In germline, CDR1 is LNHDA, CDR2 SQIVND (reference sequence). The CDR3 has 13 amino acids. Trimming removed 5 bases at V and 3 bases at J, with 11 bases between. Here the CDR3 DNA reads TGTGCCAGTAGTTCCGAAAGAGGCTACGAGCAGTACTTC. Translating it yields CASSSERGYEQYF.

A word on this clonotype: The conserved phenylalanine or tryptophan normally closing the CDR3 is absent here, so this likely arose from a read error. The DNA is omitted, as the CDR3 cannot be located on it reliably, and the CDR3 follows TCRdb's listing. The V call is TRBV10-3, the J call TRBJ2-5. From germline, CDR1 is ENHRY and CDR2 SYGVKD. The CDR3 is 8 amino acids in total, end residues counted. CDR3 region: CAISVSDP.

This clonotype appeared many times. The chain recombines TRBV25-1 with TRBJ1-1; no clear D gene. The V gene lost 2 bases and the J gene lost 10 bases, with 8 bases spanning the gap. CDR1 is MGHDK and CDR2 is SYGVNS in the germline V gene. The CDR3 consists of 11 residues. The CDR3 here is CASSEPPRAFF. The DNA of the CDR3 is TGTGCCAGCAGTGAACCCCCTAGAGCTTTCTTT.

The J gene is TRBJ2-7, the V gene TRBV19; TRBD2 agrees at 10 bases. This CDR3 spans 15 amino acids. Trimming removed 3 bases from V and 7 bases from J; junction bases left unmatched: 9. Germline CDR1 and CDR2: LNHDA and SQIVND (reference sequence). As DNA, the CDR3 is TGTGCCAGTAGTATGCTAGCGGGAGACACCGGGGAGCAGTACTTC. Translated: CASSMLAGDTGEQYF.

This clonotype was seen at least ten times. This chain uses TRBV7-2 with TRBJ1-5; possibly TRBD1 for D (6 bases). Per germline, CDR1 SGHTA and CDR2 FQGNSA. The CDR3 consists of 15 residues. V gave up 1 base and J gave up 3 bases, with 10 bases separating them. The CDR3 sequence is CASSLGLGANQPQHF. CDR3 in DNA: TGTGCCAGCAGCTTAGGTTTGGGGGCCAATCAGCCCCAGCATTTT.

This clonotype was detected a few times. One end of the junction is discordant with germline, which a read error may explain. The rearrangement links TRBV10-3 to TRBJ1-2; D uncertain. This CDR3 has 15 residues. CDR1 ENHRY and CDR2 SYGVKD come from the germline V gene. The CDR3 reads CASSYYVTGFYGYTF. The CDR3 nucleotides are TGTGCCAGCAGTTACTACGTGACGGGGTTCTATGGCTACACCTTC.

As to this clonotype: The junction shows a germline mismatch at one end, possibly a read error. The CDR3 coding sequence is TGCGCCAGCAGCCCCGACAGGGACTCCTATAATTCACCCCTCCACTTT. It specifies CASSPDRDSYNSPLHF. The chain links TRBV7-2 to TRBJ1-6; TRBD1 agrees at 7 bases. The CDR3 loop spans 16 amino acids. Per the germline V gene, CDR1 is SGHTA and CDR2 is FQGNSA.

The sample holds many counts of this clonotype. The chain couples TRBV29-1 to TRBJ1-2; D unresolved. CDR3 length: 12 residues. The germline gives CDR1 SQVTM, CDR2 ANQGSEA. V lost 3 bases and J lost 2, with 7 bases in between. DNA for the CDR3: TGCAGCGTTGACAGTCAGAACTATGGCTACACCTTC. It translates to CSVDSQNYGYTF.

A remark on this clonotype: A read error may be the cause here, since a much bigger clone is one base away. V usage is TRBV7-9 and J usage is TRBJ2-5; D remains ambiguous. CDR1 SEHNR and CDR2 FQNEAQ come from the germline V gene (reference sequence). The CDR3 consists of 11 residues. Trimming removed 7 bases at V and 5 bases at J, with 8 bases between. CDR3 sequence reads: CASKEMETQYF. As DNA, the CDR3 is TGTGCCAGCAAGGAGATGGAGACCCAGTACTTC.

The CDR3 nucleotides read TGCAGCGGGGAGGGACAGACCACTGAAGCTTTCTTT. It translates to CSGEGQTTEAFF. This chain connects TRBV29-1 to TRBJ1-1; TRBD1 agrees at 7 bases. V shed 7 bases, J shed 4 bases, and the junction held 6 bases outside the gene matches. The CDR3 loop spans 12 amino acids. Germline assignment: CDR1 SQVTM and CDR2 ANQGSEA.

CDR3 nucleotide sequence: TGTGCCACCAGTGACCCCAGACAGGGCAATCAGCCCCAGCATTTT. Translated, it gives CATSDPRQGNQPQHF. V usage is TRBV24-1 and J usage is TRBJ1-5; tentatively, D is TRBD1 (6 bases). The CDR3 totals 15 residues. Germline V gives CDR1 KGHDR, CDR2 SFDVKD. V gave up 4 bases and J gave up 2 bases, with 11 bases separating them.

This clonotype was recorded a few times. The chain employs TRBV6-5 and TRBJ1-2; possible D gene TRBD1, 6 bases. Germline loops: CDR1 MNHEY, CDR2 SVGAGI. The CDR3 is 14 residues long. V was pared by 6 bases and J by 8 bases, with 19 bases between. CDR3 DNA: TGTGCCAGCAGATCTGGACAGTCTGTTGGGGGCTACACCTTC. Protein sequence: CASRSGQSVGGYTF.

A remark on this clonotype: A much larger clone differs by one base, so this may be a read error. The rearrangement links TRBV2 to TRBJ1-4; possible D gene TRBD1, 6 bases. The CDR3 has 15 residues. Germline V gene sequence: CDR1 SNHLY, CDR2 FYNNEI. The CDR3 is CTSSGGGPGNEKLFF. CDR3 DNA: TGTACCAGCAGTGGTGGGGGCCCCGGGAATGAAAAACTGTTTTTT.

The J gene is TRBJ1-2, the V gene TRBV7-9; TRBD1 might be the D (6 bases). V lost 6 bases and J 5 bases, leaving 19 bases between the germline ends. CDR1 and CDR2 from the germline V gene are SEHNR and FQNEAQ (reference sequence). The CDR3 has 15 residues. The CDR3: CASSYPVQGIYGYTF. The CDR3 coding sequence is TGTGCCAGCAGTTATCCGGTACAGGGAATATATGGCTACACCTTC. Drawing the rest from reference TRBV7-9 and TRBJ1-2, the complete variable domain is DTGVSQNPRHKITKRGQNVTFRCDPISEHNRLYWYRQTLGQGPEFLTYFQNEAQLEKSRLLSDRFSAERPKGSFSTLEIQRTEQGDSAMYLCASSYPVQGIYGYTFGSGTRLTVV.

The rearrangement links TRBV29-1 to TRBJ1-5, with D possibly being TRBD1 (5 bases). CDR1 and CDR2 (germline): SQVTM, ANQGSEA. CDR3 size: 15 residues. In DNA form, the CDR3 reads TGCAGTGCTGGTTCGCTCGGCAGGGTGGATCAGCCCCAGCATTTT. The encoded protein is CSAGSLGRVDQPQHF.

Comment on this clonotype: A much larger clone is a single base away; this may be a read error. CDR3 region: CSAADRRNTEAFF. CDR3 bases: TGCAGTGCTGCTGACAGGAGGAACACTGAAGCTTTCTTT. V is TRBV20-1 and J is TRBJ1-1; maybe TRBD1 (6 bases). The V end was cut by 5 bases, the J end by 1 base, with 11 bases between. The CDR3 contains 13 residues. Germline V CDR1 and CDR2: DFQATT, SNEGSKA (reference sequence).

The chain links TRBV20-1 to TRBJ2-7; D is unresolved. Per the germline V gene, CDR1 is DFQATT and CDR2 is SNEGSKA (reference sequence). The V end was cut by 5 bases, the J end by 0 bases, with 14 bases between. The CDR3 has 14 residues. CDR3 DNA sequence: TGCAGTGCTGGAGTCCTAGGGTTCTCCTACGAGCAGTACTTC. This gives the protein CSAGVLGFSYEQYF.

The count of this clonotype is one. This rearrangement joins TRBV12-3 or TRBV12-4 to TRBJ2-3, with D perhaps matching TRBD1 or TRBD2 (5 bases each). The CDR3 covers 16 residues. Between the trimmed V and J ends, which lost 5 bases and 0 bases, there was a span of 15 bases. In nucleotides, the CDR3 is TGTGCCAGCAGTCTTACCAGGGACCGAAGCACAGATACGCAGTATTTT. This sequence encodes CASSLTRDRSTDTQYF.

This clonotype was counted ten times or more. V gene TRBV29-1 combines with J gene TRBJ1-1, with 8 bases fitting TRBD1. J was trimmed by 6 bases and V by 5 bases; bases with no gene match: 5. The CDR3 is 12 amino acids. CDR1 is SQVTM and CDR2 is ANQGSEA in the germline V gene. CDR3 sequence: CSVHRGTAEAFF. The CDR3 region has the DNA TGCAGCGTTCACAGGGGGACGGCTGAAGCTTTCTTT.

This sequence joins TRBV29-1 and TRBJ2-7; 7 positions match TRBD2. Germline lookup yields CDR1 SQVTM and CDR2 ANQGSEA. The CDR3 has 14 amino acids. V lost 2 bases to trimming and J lost 3 bases; unmatched junction nucleotides: 7. The CDR3 DNA reads as TGCAGCGTTGAATTCGTGGGAGGGCTCTACGAGCAGTACTTC. Amino acid sequence: CSVEFVGGLYEQYF.

The chain links TRBV7-2 to TRBJ2-6, with D possibly being TRBD1 (5 bases). Germline V lookup: CDR1 SGHTA, CDR2 FQGNSA. This CDR3 is 15 amino acids long. Trimming shortened V by 5 bases and J by 1 base, and 9 bases separated the two germline ends. The CDR3 loop is CASSEYRSGANVLTF. CDR3 coding DNA: TGTGCCAGCAGCGAGTACAGGTCTGGGGCCAACGTCCTGACTTTC.

As for this clonotype: An end of the junction differs from the germline gene, which may be a read error. This chain joins TRBV2 and TRBJ2-5; D call uncertain. The CDR3 runs 12 residues. Germline CDR1 is SNHLY and CDR2 is FYNNEI. CDR3 amino acids: CATSDSLRNQYF. The CDR3 coding sequence is TGTGCCACCAGTGATTCCCTCCGGAACCAGTACTTC.

The J gene is TRBJ2-5, the V gene TRBV24-1, with TRBD2 matching over 11 bases. The CDR3 contains 15 residues. The V and J ends lost 6 bases and 5 bases, in that order; junction bases with no gene match: 7. CDR1 KGHDR and CDR2 SFDVKD come from the germline V gene. The CDR3 DNA reads TGTGCCACCAGTACTAGACTAGCGGGGAGGGAGACCCAGTACTTC. Encoded protein: CATSTRLAGRETQYF.

This rearrangement joins TRBV6-1 to TRBJ2-5, with TRBD2 as a possible D gene (6 bases). The CDR3 is 15 residues long. The germline V gene has CDR1 MNHNS and CDR2 SASEGT. The germline V and J ends were trimmed by 5 bases and 5 bases, with 18 bases remaining between them. The DNA for the CDR3 is TGTGCCAGCAGTCCCGGATGGGCGCGGGATGAGACCCAGTACTTC. It encodes CASSPGWARDETQYF.

Concerning this clonotype itself: One base away lies a much larger clone, so this may be a sequencing read error. The V and J genes are TRBV7-9 and TRBJ1-5; maybe TRBD1 (5 bases). The germline gives CDR1 SEHNR, CDR2 FQNEAQ (reference sequence). Trimming took off 5 bases at V and 0 bases at J, with 11 bases between the two ends. CDR3 size: 15 residues. CDR3 DNA: TGTGCCAGCAGCACGACAGTCTATAGCAATCAGCCCCAGCATTTT. Translated: CASSTTVYSNQPQHF. Drawing the rest from reference TRBV7-9 and TRBJ1-5, the complete variable domain is DTGVSQNPRHKITKRGQNVTFRCDPISEHNRLYWYRQTLGQGPEFLTYFQNEAQLEKSRLLSDRFSAERPKGSFSTLEIQRTEQGDSAMYLCASSTTVYSNQPQHFGDGTRLSIL.

The chain uses TRBV11-1 and TRBJ1-1; D is uncertain. This CDR3 is built from 15 residues. Looked up from germline, CDR1 is SGHAT and CDR2 is FQDESV (reference sequence). V gave up 0 bases and J gave up 5 bases, with 13 bases separating them. The CDR3 loop reads CASSLAKGNQTEAFF. Written as DNA, the CDR3 is TGTGCCAGCAGCTTAGCCAAGGGAAATCAGACTGAAGCTTTCTTT.

This clonotype was found once. This may stem from a read error, because a much larger clone lies one nucleotide away. The chain recombines TRBV9 with TRBJ1-2; tentatively, D is TRBD1 (5 bases). The CDR3 is 13 amino acids. Germline assignment: CDR1 SGDLS and CDR2 YYNGEE. The chain's CDR3 is CASSLQENCGYTF. CDR3 bases: TGTGCCAGCAGCTTACAGGAGAACTGTGGCTACACCTTC.

This clonotype was observed a handful of times. This sequence joins TRBV10-2 and TRBJ1-6; D unresolved. V lost 3 bases and J lost 3, with 9 bases in between. Germline loops: CDR1 WSHSY, CDR2 SAAADI. This CDR3 comprises 15 residues. CDR3 nucleotides: TGCGCCAGCAGTGACCCGGGAGACTATAATTCACCCCTCCACTTT. Amino acid sequence: CASSDPGDYNSPLHF.